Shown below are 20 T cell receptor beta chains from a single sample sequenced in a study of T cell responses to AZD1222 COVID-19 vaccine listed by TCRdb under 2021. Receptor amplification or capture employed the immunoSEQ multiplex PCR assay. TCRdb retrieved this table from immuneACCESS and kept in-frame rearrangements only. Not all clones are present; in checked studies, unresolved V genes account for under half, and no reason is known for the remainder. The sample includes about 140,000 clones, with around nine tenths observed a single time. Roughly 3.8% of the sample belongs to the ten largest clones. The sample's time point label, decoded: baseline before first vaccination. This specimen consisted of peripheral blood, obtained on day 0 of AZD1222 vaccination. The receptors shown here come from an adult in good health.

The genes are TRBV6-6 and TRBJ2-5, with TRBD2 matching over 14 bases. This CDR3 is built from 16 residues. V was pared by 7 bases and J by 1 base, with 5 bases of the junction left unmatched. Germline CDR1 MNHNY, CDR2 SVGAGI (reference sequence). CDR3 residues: CASTGLAGGTQETQYF. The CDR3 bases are TGTGCCAGCACCGGACTAGCGGGAGGTACCCAAGAGACCCAGTACTTC.

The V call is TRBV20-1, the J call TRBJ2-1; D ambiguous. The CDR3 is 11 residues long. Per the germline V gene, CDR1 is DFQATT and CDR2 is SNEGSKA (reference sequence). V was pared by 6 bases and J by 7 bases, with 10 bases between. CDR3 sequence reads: CSAQDGNEQFF. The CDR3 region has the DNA TGCAGTGCCCAGGATGGTAATGAGCAGTTCTTC.

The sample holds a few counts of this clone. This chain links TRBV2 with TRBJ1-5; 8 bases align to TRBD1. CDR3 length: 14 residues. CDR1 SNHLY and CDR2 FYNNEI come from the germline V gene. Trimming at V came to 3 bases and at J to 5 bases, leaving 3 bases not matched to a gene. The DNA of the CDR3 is TGTGCCAGCAGTGACCGGACAGGGCATCAGCCCCAGCATTTT. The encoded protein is CASSDRTGHQPQHF.

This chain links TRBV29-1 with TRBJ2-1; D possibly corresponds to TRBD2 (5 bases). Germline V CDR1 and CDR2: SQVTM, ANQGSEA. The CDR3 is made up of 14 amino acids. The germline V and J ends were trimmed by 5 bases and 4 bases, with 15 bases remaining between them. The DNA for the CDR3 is TGCAGCGTTAAACTCACCGGGATTTACAATGAGCAGTTCTTC. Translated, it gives CSVKLTGIYNEQFF.

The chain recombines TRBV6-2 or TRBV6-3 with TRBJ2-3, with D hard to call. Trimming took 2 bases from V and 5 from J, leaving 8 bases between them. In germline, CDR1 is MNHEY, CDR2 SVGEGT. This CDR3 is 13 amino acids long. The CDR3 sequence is CASSYSELDTQYF. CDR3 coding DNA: TGTGCCAGCAGTTACAGCGAACTAGATACGCAGTATTTT.

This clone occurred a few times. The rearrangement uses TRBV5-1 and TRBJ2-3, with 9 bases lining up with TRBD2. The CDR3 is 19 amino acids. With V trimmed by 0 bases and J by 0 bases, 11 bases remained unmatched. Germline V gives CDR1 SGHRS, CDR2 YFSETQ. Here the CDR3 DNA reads TGCGCCAGCAGCTTGGTGGGTAGCGGGAGTTCGGGGAGCACAGATACGCAGTATTTT. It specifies CASSLVGSGSSGSTDTQYF.

The CDR3: CASSPHRNNQPQHF. CDR3 bases: TGTGCCAGCAGCCCCCACAGGAACAATCAGCCCCAGCATTTT. This rearrangement joins TRBV28 to TRBJ1-5; D perhaps matches TRBD1 (5 bases). The CDR3 totals 14 residues. The germline CDR1 and CDR2 sequences are MDHEN and SYDVKM. V was cut by 6 bases and J by 3 bases, with 12 bases left in between.

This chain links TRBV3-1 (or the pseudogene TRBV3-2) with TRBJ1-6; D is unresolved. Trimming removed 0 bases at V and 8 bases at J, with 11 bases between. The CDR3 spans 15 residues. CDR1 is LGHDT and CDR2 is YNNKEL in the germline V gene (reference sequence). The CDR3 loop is CASSQDLFGDSPLHF. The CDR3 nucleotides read TGTGCCAGCAGCCAAGACCTATTCGGGGATTCACCCCTCCACTTT.

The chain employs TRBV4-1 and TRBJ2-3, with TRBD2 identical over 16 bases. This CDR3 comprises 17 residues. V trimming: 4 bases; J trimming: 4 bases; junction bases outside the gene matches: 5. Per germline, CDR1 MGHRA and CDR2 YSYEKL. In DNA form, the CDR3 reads TGCGCCAGCAGCCCCGGGACTAGCGGGAGGGAGGCAGATACGCAGTATTTT. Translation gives CASSPGTSGREADTQYF.

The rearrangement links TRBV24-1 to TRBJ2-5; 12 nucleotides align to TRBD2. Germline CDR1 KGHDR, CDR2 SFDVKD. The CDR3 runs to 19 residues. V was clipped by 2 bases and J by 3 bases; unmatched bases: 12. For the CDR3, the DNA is TGTGCCACCAGTGATTCCCGGCTAGCGGGAGGGCGGGGTGAAGAGACCCAGTACTTC. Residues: CATSDSRLAGGRGEETQYF.

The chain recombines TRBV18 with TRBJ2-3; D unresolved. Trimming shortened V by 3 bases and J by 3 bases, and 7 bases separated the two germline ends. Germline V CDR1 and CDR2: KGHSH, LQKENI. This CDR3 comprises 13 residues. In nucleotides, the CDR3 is TGTGCCAGCTCACCCCCAATGACAGATACGCAGTATTTT. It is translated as CASSPPMTDTQYF.

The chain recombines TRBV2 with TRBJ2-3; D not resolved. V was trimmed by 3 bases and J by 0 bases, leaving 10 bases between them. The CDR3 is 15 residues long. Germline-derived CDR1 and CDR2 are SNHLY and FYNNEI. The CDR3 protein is CASSESSRSTDTQYF. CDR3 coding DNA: TGTGCCAGCAGTGAGTCGTCGCGTAGCACAGATACGCAGTATTTT.

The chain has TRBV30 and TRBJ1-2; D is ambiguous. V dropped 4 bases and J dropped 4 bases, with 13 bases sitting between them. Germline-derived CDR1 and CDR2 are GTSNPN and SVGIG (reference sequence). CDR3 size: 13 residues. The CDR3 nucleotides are TGTGCCTGGACAGGTGTCGGGAGCTATGGCTACACCTTC. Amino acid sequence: CAWTGVGSYGYTF.

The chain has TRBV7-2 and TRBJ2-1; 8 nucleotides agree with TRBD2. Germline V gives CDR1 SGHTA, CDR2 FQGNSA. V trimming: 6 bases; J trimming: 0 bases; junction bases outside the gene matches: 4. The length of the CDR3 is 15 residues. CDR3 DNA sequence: TGTGCCAGCAGACTAGCGGCTAGCTCCTACAATGAGCAGTTCTTC. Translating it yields CASRLAASSYNEQFF. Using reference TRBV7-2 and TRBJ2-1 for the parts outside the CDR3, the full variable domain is GAGVSQSPSNKVTEKGKDVELRCDPISGHTALYWYRQSLGQGLEFLIYFQGNSAPDKSGLPSDRFSAERTGGSVSTLTIQRTQQEDSAVYLCASRLAASSYNEQFFGPGTRLTVL.

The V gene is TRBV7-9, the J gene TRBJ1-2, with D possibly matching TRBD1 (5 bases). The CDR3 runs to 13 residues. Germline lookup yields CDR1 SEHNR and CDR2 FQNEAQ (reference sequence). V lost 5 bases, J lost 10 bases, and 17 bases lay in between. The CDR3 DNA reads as TGTGCCAGCAGCGCCCTGGGACCGGGCCTCTACACCTTC. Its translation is CASSALGPGLYTF.

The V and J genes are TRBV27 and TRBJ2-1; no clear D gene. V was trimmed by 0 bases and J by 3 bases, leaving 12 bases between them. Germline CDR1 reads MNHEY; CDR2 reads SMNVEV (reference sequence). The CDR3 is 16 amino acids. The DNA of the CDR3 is TGTGCCAGCAGTTTATCCGGTCTAGTTGGCTACAATGAGCAGTTCTTC. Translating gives CASSLSGLVGYNEQFF.

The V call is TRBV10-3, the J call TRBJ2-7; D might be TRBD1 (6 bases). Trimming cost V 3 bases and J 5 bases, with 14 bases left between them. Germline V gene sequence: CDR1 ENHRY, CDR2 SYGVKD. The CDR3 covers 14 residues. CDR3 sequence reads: CAISERQGRDEQYF. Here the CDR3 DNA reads TGTGCCATCAGTGAAAGGCAGGGGCGGGACGAGCAGTACTTC.

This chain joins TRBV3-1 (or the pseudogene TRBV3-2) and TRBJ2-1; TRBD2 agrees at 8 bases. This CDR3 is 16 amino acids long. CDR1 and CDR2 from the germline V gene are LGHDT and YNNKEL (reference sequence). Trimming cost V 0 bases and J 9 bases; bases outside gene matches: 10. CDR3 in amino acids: CASSQDTAGVFGEQFF. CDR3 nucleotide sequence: TGTGCCAGCAGCCAAGATACAGCGGGAGTGTTTGGTGAGCAGTTCTTC.

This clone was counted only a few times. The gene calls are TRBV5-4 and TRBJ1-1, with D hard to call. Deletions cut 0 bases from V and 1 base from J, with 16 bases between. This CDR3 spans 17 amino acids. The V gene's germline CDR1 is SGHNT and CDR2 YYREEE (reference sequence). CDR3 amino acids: CASSLGAVGRRNTEAFF. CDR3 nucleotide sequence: TGTGCCAGCAGCTTGGGGGCCGTCGGGCGGCGGAACACTGAAGCTTTCTTT.

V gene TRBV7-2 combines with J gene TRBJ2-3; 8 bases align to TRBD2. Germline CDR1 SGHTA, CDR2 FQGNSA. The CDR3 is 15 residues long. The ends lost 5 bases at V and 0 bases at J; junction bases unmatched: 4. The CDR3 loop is CASSASGPSTDTQYF. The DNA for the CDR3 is TGTGCCAGCAGCGCTAGCGGGCCTAGCACAGATACGCAGTATTTT.